This T cell receptor (beta chain) was captured in a study of shared clonotypes between healthy human individuals. CDR1 is SGHNT, CDR2 YYREEE, per germline (reference sequence). V was clipped by 3 bases and J by 5 bases; unmatched bases: 9. This CDR3 is built from 15 residues. A remark on this clone: Its antigen is currently unknown.

Study results and limitations: Blood was the only sampled material, and tissue repertoires likely differ.

Method: immunoSEQ multiplex PCR; TCRdb's copy keeps in-frame clones and lacks some. The sample gives about 1.5 million clones, around 97% of which show up once; roughly 1.1% is in the top ten. This chain links TRBV5-4 with TRBJ2-5; 8 nucleotides agree with TRBD2. This TCR was recovered from a man aged 30-40 years in good health. The specimen sequenced was naive CD4+ T cells sorted from blood. Described subset: CD45RA+ positively selected. In nucleotides, the CDR3 is TGTGCCAGCAGCTCTTGGGGACTAGTAGGGGAGACCCAGTACTTC. This encodes CASSSWGLVGETQYF.